The 5 T cell receptor beta chains given below trace back to one sample, sequenced in a study of vaccination and CD4 T cells after COVID-19 (dated by TCRdb to the early 2020s). These TCRs' antigens remain unknown. The treatment or condition label, as the study defines it: roughly 10-day PBMC culture with coronavirus spike peptide pools or control peptides (ViraFEST assay). The method behind the library was PCR. The listed sequencing device is Illumina iSeq 100. TCR sequencing of DNA from cultured CD4+ T cells used the Oncomine TCR Beta short-read assay at the Johns Hopkins FTIC core. The public reads were run again by TCRdb, first through fastp at Q25 and then through MiXCR, and only productive beta chains were kept. Each entry merges the rows of one CDR3 protein and shows their most common DNA and genes. The sample profile shows more than 15,000 distinct CDR3 sequences; approximately 45% of them were found once. The ten largest clones capture more than 4% of the sample.

The sequencing here drew on CD4+ T cells from blood, cultured in vitro, taken before SARS-CoV-2 vaccination. These TCRs come from a human donor who had recovered from COVID-19.

This clonotype occurred once. The chain combines TRBV7-3 with TRBJ2-1, with D perhaps matching TRBD1 (6 bases). V lost 5 bases and J 4 bases, leaving 9 bases between the germline ends. The CDR3 totals 13 residues. The V gene's germline CDR1 is SGHTA and CDR2 FQGTGA. The CDR3 DNA reads TGTGCCAGCAGCGGAGGACAGTACAATGAGCAGTTCTTC. This translates into CASSGGQYNEQFF.

The chain recombines TRBV7-2 with TRBJ1-5; weak D call: TRBD1 (6 bases). The length of the CDR3 is 15 residues. Germline V CDR1 and CDR2: SGHTA, FQGNSA. With 5 bases removed from V and 7 bases from J, the gap between germline ends came to 18 bases. The CDR3 coding sequence is TGTGCCAGCAGCCCGTCTTCCGGGCAGGGGCAGCCCCAGCATTTT. Translation gives CASSPSSGQGQPQHF.

The gene calls are TRBV2 and TRBJ1-5; a possible D gene is TRBD1 (5 bases). The CDR3 totals 14 residues. Germline V CDR1 and CDR2: SNHLY, FYNNEI. V shed 4 bases and J shed 2 bases, with 9 bases lying between them. Here the CDR3 reads CASSVGRGNQPQHF. The CDR3 DNA is TGTGCCAGCAGTGTAGGCAGGGGCAATCAGCCCCAGCATTTT. Full variable domain (remainder filled in from reference TRBV2 and TRBJ1-5): EPEVTQTPSHQVTQMGQEVILRCVPISNHLYFYWYRQILGQKVEFLVSFYNNEISEKSEIFDDQFSVERPDGSNFTLKIRSTKLEDSAMYFCASSVGRGNQPQHFGDGTRLSIL.

The chain has TRBV15 and TRBJ1-2, with 7 bases fitting TRBD1. This CDR3 region has 15 residues. Germline CDR1 and CDR2: LNHNV and YYDKDF (reference sequence). The trim removed 0 bases at V and 9 bases at J, leaving 10 bases unmatched. The CDR3: CATSRDRGVLASYTF. For the CDR3, the DNA is TGTGCCACCAGCAGAGACAGGGGGGTCCTCGCTAGCTACACCTTC.

The chain joins TRBV27 to TRBJ2-1; D possibly uses TRBD1 or TRBD2 (5 bases each). Trimming shortened V by 6 bases and J by 0 bases, and 18 bases separated the two germline ends. Germline values: CDR1 MNHEY, CDR2 SMNVEV (reference sequence). CDR3 length equals 17 residues. DNA of the CDR3: TGTGCCAGCAGGCCGGGACGGACACTTAGCTCCTACAATGAGCAGTTCTTC. Encoded protein: CASRPGRTLSSYNEQFF.